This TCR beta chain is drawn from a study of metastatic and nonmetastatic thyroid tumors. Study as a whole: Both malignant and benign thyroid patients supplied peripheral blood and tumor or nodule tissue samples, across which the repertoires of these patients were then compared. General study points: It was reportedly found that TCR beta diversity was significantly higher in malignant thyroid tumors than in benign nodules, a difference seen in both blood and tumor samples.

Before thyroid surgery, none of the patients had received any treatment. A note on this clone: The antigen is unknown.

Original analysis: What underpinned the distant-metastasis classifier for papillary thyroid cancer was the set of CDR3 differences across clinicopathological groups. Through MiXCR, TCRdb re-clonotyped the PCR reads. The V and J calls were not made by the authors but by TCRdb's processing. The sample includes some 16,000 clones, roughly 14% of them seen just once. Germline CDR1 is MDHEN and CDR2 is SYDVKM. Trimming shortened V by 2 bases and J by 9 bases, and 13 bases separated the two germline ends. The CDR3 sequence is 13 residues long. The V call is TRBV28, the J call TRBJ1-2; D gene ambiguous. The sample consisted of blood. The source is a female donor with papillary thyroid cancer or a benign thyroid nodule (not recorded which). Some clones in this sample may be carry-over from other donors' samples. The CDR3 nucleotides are TGTGCCAGCAGTTTAAGAGAAGACCGAAGCTACACCTTC. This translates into CASSLREDRSYTF.